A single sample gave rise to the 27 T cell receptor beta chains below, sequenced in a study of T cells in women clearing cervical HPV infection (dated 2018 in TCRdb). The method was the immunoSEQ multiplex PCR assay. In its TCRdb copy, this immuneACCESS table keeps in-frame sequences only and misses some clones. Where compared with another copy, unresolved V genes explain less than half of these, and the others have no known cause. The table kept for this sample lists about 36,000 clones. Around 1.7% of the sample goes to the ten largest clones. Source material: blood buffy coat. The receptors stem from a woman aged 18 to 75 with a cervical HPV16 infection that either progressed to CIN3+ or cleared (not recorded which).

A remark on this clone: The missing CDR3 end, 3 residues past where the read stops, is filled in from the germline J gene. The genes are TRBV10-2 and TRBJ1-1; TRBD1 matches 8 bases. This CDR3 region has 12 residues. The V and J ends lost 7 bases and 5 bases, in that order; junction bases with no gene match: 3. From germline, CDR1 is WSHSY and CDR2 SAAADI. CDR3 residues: CASTNRGTEAFF. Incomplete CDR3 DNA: TGCGCCAGCACGAACAGGGGGACTGAA.

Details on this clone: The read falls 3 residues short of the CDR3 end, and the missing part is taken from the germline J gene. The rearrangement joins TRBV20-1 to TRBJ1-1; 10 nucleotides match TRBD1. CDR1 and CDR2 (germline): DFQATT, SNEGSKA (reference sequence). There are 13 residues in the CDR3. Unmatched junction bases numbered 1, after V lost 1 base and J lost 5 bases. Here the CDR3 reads CSARVGQGTEAFF. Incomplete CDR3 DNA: TGCAGTGCTAGAGTGGGACAGGGGACTGAA.

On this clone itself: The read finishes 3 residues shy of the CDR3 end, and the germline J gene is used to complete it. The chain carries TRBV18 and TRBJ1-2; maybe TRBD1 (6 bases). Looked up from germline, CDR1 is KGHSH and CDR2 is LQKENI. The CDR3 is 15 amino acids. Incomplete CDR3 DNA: TGTGCCAGCTCACGCAGCGGGGGGGCCTACAATGAC. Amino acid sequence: CASSRSGGAYND. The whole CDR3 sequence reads CASSRSGGAYNDYTF.

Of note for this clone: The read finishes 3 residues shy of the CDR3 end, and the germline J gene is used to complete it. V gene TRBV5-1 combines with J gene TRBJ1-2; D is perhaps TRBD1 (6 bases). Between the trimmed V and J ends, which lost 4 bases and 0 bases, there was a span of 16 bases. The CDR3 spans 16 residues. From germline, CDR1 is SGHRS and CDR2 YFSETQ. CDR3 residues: CASSQGTGQTNYGYTF. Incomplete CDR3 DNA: TGCGCCAGCAGCCAAGGAACGGGACAAACTAACTATGGC.

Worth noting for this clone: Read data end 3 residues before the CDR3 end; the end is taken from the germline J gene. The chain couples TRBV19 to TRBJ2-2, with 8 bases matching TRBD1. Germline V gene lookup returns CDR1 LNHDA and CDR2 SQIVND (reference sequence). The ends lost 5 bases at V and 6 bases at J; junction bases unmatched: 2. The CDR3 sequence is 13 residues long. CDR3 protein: CASSEQGAGELFF. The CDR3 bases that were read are TGTGCCAGTAGTGAACAGGGGGCCGGGGAG.

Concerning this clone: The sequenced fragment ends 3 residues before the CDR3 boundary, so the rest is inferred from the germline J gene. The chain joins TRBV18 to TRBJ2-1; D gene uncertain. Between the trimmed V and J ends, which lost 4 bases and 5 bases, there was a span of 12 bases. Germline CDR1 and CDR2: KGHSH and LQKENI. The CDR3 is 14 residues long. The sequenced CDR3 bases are TGTGCCAGCTCACTGAACCAGCGCAACAATGAG. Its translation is CASSLNQRNNE. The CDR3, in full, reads CASSLNQRNNEQFF.

CDR3 DNA, as far as it was read: TGTGCCAGTAGTATCTCCGGTGGGCAGAATGAAAAG. It is translated as CASSISGGQNEK. Given in full, the CDR3 is CASSISGGQNEKLFF. The chain links TRBV19 to TRBJ2-2, with D hard to call. The CDR3 extends 3 residues past the end of the read, so its final part is completed from the germline J gene. The CDR3 length is 15 residues. Germline V lookup: CDR1 LNHDA, CDR2 SQIVND (reference sequence).

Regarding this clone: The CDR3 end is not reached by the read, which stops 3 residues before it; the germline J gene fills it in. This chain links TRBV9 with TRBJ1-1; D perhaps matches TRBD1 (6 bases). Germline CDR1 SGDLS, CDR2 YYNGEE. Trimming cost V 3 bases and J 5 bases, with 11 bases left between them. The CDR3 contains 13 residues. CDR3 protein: CASSALDRTEAFF. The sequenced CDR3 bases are TGTGCCAGCAGCGCTCTGGACAGAACTGAA.

CDR3 in amino acids: CASSPQTGGAQETQYF. The sequenced CDR3 bases are TGTGCCAGCAGCCCCCAGACAGGGGGAGCCCAAGAGACG. V is TRBV7-3 and J is TRBJ2-3; 9 bases map to TRBD1. The read stops 3 residues short of the end of the CDR3; the missing end is completed from the germline J gene. Germline CDR1 SGHTA, CDR2 FQGTGA. This CDR3 is built from 16 residues.

The CDR3 reads CASSLSGVNTGELFF. CDR3 DNA, as far as it was read: TGTGCCAGCAGCTTGTCAGGGGTCAACACCGGGGAG. The chain has TRBV5-8 and TRBJ2-2, with D perhaps TRBD1 (6 bases). The read halts 3 residues ahead of the CDR3 end, with the missing end drawn from the germline J gene. This CDR3 comprises 15 residues. V was cut by 1 base and J by 2 bases, with 9 bases left in between. The germline gives CDR1 SGHTS, CDR2 YDEGEE.

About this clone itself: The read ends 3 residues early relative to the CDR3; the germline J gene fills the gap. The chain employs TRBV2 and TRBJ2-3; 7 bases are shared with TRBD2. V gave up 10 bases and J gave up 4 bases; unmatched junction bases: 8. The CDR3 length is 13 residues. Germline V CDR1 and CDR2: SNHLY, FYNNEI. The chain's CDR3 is CATLPGRADTQYF. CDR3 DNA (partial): TGTGCCACTCTCCCGGGGAGGGCAGATACG.

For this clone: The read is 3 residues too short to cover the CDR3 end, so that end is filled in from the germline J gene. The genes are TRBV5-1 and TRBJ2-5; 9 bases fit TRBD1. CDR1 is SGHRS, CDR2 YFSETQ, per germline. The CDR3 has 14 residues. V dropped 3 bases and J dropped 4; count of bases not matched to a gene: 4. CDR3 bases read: TGCGCCAGCAGCTCTACAGGGGGCACAGAGACC. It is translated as CASSSTGGTET. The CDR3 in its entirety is CASSSTGGTETQYF.

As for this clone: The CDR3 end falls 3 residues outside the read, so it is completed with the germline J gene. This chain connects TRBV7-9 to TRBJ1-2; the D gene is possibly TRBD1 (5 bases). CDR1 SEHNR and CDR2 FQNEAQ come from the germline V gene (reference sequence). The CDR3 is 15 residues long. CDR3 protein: CASSLGTGGTFDYTF. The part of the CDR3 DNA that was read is TGTGCCAGCAGCTTAGGGACCGGCGGGACTTTCGAC.

Incomplete CDR3 DNA: TGTGCCAGTAGTATACGGGGGGTTAATGAG. Its translation is CASSIRGVNE. The complete CDR3 protein is CASSIRGVNEQFF. The J gene is TRBJ2-1, the V gene TRBV19; 7 positions agree with TRBD2. The read is 3 residues too short to cover the CDR3 end, so that end is filled in from the germline J gene. CDR1 LNHDA and CDR2 SQIVND come from the germline V gene (reference sequence). This CDR3 is 13 amino acids long. V shed 2 bases and J 7 bases; nucleotides not matched to a gene: 2.

The sequenced part of the CDR3 DNA is TGTGCCAGCAGTTACGCGGGGGGCGAAGGGGAG. This encodes CASSYAGGEGE. The whole CDR3 is CASSYAGGEGELFF. The rearrangement uses TRBV6-2 or TRBV6-3 and TRBJ2-2, with TRBD2 matching over 8 bases. The CDR3 goes on 3 residues after the read ends, and that part is filled in from the germline J gene. The CDR3 totals 14 residues. CDR1 and CDR2 from the germline V gene are MNHEY and SVGEGT. The V and J ends lost 2 bases and 8 bases, in that order; junction bases with no gene match: 4.

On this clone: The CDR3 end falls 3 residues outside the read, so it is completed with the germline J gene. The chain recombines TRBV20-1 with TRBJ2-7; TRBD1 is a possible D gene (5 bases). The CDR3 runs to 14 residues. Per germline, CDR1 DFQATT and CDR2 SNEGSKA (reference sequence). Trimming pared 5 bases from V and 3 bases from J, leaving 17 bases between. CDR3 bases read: TGCAGTGCTCAAGTCCAGGGTATGGTCTACGAG. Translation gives CSAQVQGMVYE. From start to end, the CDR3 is CSAQVQGMVYEQYF.

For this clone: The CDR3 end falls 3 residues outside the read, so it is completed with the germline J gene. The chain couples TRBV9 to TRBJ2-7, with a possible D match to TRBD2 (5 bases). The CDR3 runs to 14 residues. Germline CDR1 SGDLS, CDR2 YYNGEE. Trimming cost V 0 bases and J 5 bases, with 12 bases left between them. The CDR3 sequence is CASSVDLAPHEQYF. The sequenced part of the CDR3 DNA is TGTGCCAGCAGCGTAGACTTAGCGCCCCACGAG.

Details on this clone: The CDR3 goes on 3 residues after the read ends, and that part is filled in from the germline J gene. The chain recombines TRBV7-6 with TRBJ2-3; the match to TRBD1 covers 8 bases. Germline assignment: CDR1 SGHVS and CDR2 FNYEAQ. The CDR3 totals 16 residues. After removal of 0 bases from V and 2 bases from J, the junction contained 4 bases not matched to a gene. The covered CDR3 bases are TGTGCCAGCAGCTTAGCGGGACAGGCCCCCACAGATACG. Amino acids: CASSLAGQAPTDT. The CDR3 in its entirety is CASSLAGQAPTDTQYF.

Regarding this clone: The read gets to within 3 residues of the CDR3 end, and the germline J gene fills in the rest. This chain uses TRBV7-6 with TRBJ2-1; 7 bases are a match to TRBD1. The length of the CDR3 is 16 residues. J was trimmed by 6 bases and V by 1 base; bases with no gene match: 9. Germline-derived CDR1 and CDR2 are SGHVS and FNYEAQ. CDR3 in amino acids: CASSLGQGRGSNEQFF. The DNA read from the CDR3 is TGTGCCAGCAGCTTAGGTCAAGGCAGGGGGTCCAATGAG.

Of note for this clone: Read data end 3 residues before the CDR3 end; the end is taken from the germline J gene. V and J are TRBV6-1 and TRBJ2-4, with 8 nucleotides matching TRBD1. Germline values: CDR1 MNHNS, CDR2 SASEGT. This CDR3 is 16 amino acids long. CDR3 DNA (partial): TGTGCCAGCAGTGAAGTATGGACAGGGTTTAACTATGGT. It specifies CASSEVWTGFNYG. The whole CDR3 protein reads CASSEVWTGFNYGQYF.

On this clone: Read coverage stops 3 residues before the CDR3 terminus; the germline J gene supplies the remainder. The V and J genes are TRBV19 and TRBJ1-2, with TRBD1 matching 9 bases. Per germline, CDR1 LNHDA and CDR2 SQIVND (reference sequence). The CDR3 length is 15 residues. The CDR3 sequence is CASSRGTGLLDDYTF. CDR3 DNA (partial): TGTGCCAGTAGTCGAGGGACAGGGTTGTTGGATGAC. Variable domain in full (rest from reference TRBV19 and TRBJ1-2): DGGITQSPKYLFRKEGQNVTLSCEQNLNHDAMYWYRQDPGQGLRLIYYSQIVNDFQKGDIAEGYSVSREKKESFPLTVTSAQKNPTAFYLCASSRGTGLLDDYTFGSGTRLTVV.

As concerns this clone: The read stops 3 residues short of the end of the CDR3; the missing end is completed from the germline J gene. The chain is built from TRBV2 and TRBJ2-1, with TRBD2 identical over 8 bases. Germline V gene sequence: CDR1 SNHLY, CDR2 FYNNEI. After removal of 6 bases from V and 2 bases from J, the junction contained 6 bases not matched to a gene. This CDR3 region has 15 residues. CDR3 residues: CASRSGGNPYNEQFF. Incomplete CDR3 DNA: TGTGCCAGCAGGAGCGGGGGCAATCCCTACAATGAG.

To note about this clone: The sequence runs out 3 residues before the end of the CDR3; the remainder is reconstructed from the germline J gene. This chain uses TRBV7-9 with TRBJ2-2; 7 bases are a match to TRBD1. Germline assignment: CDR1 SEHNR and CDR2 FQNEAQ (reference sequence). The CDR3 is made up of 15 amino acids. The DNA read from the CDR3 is TGTGCCAGCAGCCCATGGACAGGAACTAATGAAAAG. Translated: CASSPWTGTNEK. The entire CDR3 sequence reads CASSPWTGTNEKLFF.

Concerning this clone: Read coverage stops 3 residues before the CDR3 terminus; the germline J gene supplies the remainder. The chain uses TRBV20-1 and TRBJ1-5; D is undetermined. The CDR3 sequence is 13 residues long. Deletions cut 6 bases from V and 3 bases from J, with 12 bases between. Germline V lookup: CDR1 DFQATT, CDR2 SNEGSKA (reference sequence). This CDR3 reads CSAQFTPNQPQHF. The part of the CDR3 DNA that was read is TGCAGTGCCCAATTCACACCCAATCAGCCC.

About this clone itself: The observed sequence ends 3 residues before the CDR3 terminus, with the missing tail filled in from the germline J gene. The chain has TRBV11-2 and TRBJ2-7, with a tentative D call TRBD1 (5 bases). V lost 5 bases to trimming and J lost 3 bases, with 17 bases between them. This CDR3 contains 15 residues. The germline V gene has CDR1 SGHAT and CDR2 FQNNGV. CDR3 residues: CASSPQQGRVYEQYF. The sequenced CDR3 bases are TGTGCCAGCAGCCCCCAGCAGGGTCGGGTCTACGAG. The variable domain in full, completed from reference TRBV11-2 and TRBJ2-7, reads EAGVAQSPRYKIIEKRQSVAFWCNPISGHATLYWYQQILGQGPKLLIQFQNNGVVDDSQLPKDRFSAERLKGVDSTLKIQPAKLEDSAVYLCASSPQQGRVYEQYFGPGTRLTVT.

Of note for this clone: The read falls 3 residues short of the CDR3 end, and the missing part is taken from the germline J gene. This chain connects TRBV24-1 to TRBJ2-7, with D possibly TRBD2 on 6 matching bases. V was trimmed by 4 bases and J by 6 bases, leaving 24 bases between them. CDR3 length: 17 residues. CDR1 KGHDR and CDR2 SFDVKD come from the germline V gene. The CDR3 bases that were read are TGTGCCACCAGTGACCGTGCTAGAAGCGGGCCCCTATCCGAG. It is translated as CATSDRARSGPLSE. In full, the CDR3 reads CATSDRARSGPLSEQYF.

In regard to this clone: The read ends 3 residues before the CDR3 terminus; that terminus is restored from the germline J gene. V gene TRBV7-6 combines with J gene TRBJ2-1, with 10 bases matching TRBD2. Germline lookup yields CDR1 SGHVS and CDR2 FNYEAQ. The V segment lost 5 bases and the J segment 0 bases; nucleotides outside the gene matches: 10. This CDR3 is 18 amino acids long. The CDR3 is CASSPNKRGGYSYNEQFF. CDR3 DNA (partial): TGTGCCAGCAGCCCAAACAAGCGGGGGGGATACTCCTACAATGAG.